A single sample gave rise to the 2 T cell receptor beta chains below, sequenced in a study of T-cell memory formation after mild COVID-19 (dated by TCRdb to the early 2020s). The protocol used for the library was 5' RACE. This sample was sequenced with an Illumina NovaSeq 6000. TCRdb redid the processing of the public reads, applying fastp at Q25 and MiXCR, and retained in-frame beta chains. For every CDR3 protein sequence, its rows merge into one entry that carries the most common genes and DNA. The sample table records approximately 480,000 distinct CDR3 sequences; 18% of these occur just once. Around an eighth of the sample is in the top ten clones. The source material was PBMCs or a T cell subset sorted from them (not recorded which). The receptors come from an adult woman who had mild COVID-19 (a few samples of this study predate the infection). The sample titles of this study are shuffled in the database, so cell type and time point are left out; the donor was told from shared clones.

This clonotype was seen a few times. This sequence joins TRBV20-1 and TRBJ2-1; 10 bases agree with TRBD1. CDR1 is DFQATT and CDR2 is SNEGSKA in the germline V gene (reference sequence). CDR3 length equals 14 residues. Unmatched junction bases numbered 5, after V lost 6 bases and J lost 3 bases. CDR3 amino acids: CSARRDRGYNEQFF. The CDR3 DNA reads TGCAGTGCGCGCCGGGACAGGGGCTACAATGAGCAGTTCTTC.

This clonotype was observed a few times. The J gene is TRBJ2-7, the V gene TRBV7-2; D call uncertain. The V end lost 0 bases, the J end lost 5 bases, and 8 bases lay between the germline ends. In germline, CDR1 is SGHTA, CDR2 FQGNSA. The length of the CDR3 is 13 residues. The CDR3, as DNA: TGTGCCAGCAGCTTAGCTATTGTGGACGAGCAGTACTTC. Its translation is CASSLAIVDEQYF.